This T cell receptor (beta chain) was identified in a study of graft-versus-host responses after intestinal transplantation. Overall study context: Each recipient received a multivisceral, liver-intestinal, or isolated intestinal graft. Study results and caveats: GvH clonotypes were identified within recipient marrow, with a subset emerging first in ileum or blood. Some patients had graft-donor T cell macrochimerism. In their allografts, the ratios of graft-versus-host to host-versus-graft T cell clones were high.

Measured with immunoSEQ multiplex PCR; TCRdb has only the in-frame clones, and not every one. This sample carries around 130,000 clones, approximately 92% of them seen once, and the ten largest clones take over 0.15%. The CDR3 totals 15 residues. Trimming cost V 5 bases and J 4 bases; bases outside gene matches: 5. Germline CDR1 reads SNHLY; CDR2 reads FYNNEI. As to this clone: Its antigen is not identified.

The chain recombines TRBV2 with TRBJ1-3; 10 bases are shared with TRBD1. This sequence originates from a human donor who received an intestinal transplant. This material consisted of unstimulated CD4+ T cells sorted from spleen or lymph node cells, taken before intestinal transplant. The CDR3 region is CASSYGQGDGNTIYF. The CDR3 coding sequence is TGTGCCAGCAGTTACGGACAGGGGGACGGAAACACCATATATTTT.